The 7 T cell receptor beta chains below were found in one sample sequenced in a study of OX40 agonist ivuxolimab in advanced cancers. Using immunoSEQ multiplex PCR, the repertoire was profiled, and TCRdb retains in-frame clones only, with some absent. Of 90,000 to 130,000 clones listed, approximately 90% are singletons. This material consisted of CD4+ or CD8+ T cells sorted from blood, taken in a trial of the OX40 agonist ivuxolimab. The receptors originated from an adult with an advanced solid tumor such as melanoma, head and neck, liver or kidney cancer.

The chain joins TRBV19 to TRBJ2-2; 9 bases fit TRBD1. V was clipped by 9 bases and J by 3 bases; unmatched bases: 5. The germline V gene encodes CDR1 LNHDA and CDR2 SQIVND (reference sequence). The CDR3 is 14 amino acids. Here the CDR3 reads CASRDRAYTGELFF. The CDR3 nucleotides read TGTGCCAGCCGGGACAGGGCGTACACCGGGGAGCTGTTTTTT.

This clone showed up just once. The chain combines TRBV27 with TRBJ1-1; D call uncertain. The CDR3 sequence is 13 residues long. Germline CDR1 reads MNHEY; CDR2 reads SMNVEV (reference sequence). Trimming stripped 3 bases from V and 3 bases from J, with 8 bases between. The CDR3: CASSLREDTEAFF. The CDR3 nucleotides are TGTGCCAGCAGTTTGAGGGAGGACACTGAAGCTTTCTTT.

The rearrangement uses TRBV19 and TRBJ1-6; the D gene is possibly TRBD1 (6 bases). V was shortened by 4 bases and J by 9 bases, with 19 bases between the two germline ends. CDR1 LNHDA and CDR2 SQIVND come from the germline V gene (reference sequence). The CDR3 spans 16 residues. This CDR3 reads CASSSTVGGAGSPLHF. The CDR3 bases are TGTGCCAGTAGTAGCACGGTAGGGGGGGCGGGTTCACCCCTCCACTTT.

The chain is built from TRBV5-1 and TRBJ1-2; 11 positions match TRBD1. The CDR3 has 17 residues. J lost 4 bases, V lost 3 bases, and 11 bases had no gene match. Germline lookup yields CDR1 SGHRS and CDR2 YFSETQ. CDR3 sequence: CASSYDGQGAQIYGYTF. DNA for the CDR3: TGCGCCAGCAGCTACGACGGACAGGGGGCGCAGATCTATGGCTACACCTTC.

The chain is built from TRBV2 and TRBJ2-5; perhaps TRBD1 as D (5 bases). This CDR3 comprises 15 residues. Germline CDR1 SNHLY, CDR2 FYNNEI. V was shortened by 4 bases and J by 2 bases, with 14 bases between the two germline ends. The CDR3 nucleotides are TGTGCCAGCAGTGTCGCCAGGGCGCTTCAAGAGACCCAGTACTTC. It translates to CASSVARALQETQYF.

This chain connects TRBV6-5 to TRBJ2-5; 14 bases map to TRBD2. The CDR3 has 15 amino acids. Trimming took 6 bases from V and 5 from J; bases not matched to a gene: 5. Germline CDR1 MNHEY, CDR2 SVGAGI. The CDR3 bases are TGTGCCAGCAGGGACCGGACTAGCGGGGGGGAGACCCAGTACTTC. Amino acid sequence: CASRDRTSGGETQYF.

V gene TRBV30 combines with J gene TRBJ1-2; weak D call: TRBD1 (5 bases). This CDR3 has 12 residues. Trimming removed 5 bases at V and 4 bases at J, with 11 bases between. Germline CDR1 reads GTSNPN; CDR2 reads SVGIG (reference sequence). The CDR3 DNA follows: TGTGCCTGGGGGGGTTTGCCCTATGGCTACACCTTC. This gives the protein CAWGGLPYGYTF. Full variable domain (rest looked up from reference TRBV30 and TRBJ1-2): SQTIHQWPATLVQPVGSPLSLECTVEGTSNPNLYWYRQAAGRGLQLLFYSVGIGQISSEVPQNLSASRPQDRQFILSSKKLLLSDSGFYLCAWGGLPYGYTFGSGTRLTVV.